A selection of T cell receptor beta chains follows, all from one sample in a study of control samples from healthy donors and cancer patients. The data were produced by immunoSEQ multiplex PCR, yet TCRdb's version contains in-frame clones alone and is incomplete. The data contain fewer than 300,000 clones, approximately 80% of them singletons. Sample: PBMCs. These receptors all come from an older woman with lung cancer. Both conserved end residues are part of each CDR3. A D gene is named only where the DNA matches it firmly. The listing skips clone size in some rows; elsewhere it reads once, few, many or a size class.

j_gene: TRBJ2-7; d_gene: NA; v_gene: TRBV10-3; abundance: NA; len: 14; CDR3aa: CAISEGRPGDEQYF; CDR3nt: TGTGCCATCAGTGAGGGTCGGCCGGGGGACGAGCAGTACTTC
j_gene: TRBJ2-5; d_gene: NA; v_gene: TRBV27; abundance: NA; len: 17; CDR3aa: CASRKGGGFGDQETQYF; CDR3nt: TGTGCCAGCAGGAAGGGTGGGGGCTTTGGTGACCAAGAGACCCAGTACTTC
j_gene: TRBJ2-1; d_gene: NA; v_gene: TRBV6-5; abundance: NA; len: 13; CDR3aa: CASSPLSYNEQFF; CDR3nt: TGTGCCAGCAGTCCCCTATCTTACAATGAGCAGTTCTTC
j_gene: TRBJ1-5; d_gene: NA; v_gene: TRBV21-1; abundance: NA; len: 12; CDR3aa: CASSKGNQPQHF; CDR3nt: TGTGCCAGCAGCAAAGGTAATCAGCCCCAGCATTTT
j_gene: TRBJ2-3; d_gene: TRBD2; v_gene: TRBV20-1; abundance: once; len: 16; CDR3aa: CSASSGEAGELDTQYF; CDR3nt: TGCAGTGCTAGTTCCGGGGAAGCGGGAGAGCTAGATACGCAGTATTTT
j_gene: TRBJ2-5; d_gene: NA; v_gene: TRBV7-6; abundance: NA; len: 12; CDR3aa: CASSRGQETQYF; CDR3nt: TGTGCCAGCAGCCGAGGGCAAGAGACCCAGTACTTC
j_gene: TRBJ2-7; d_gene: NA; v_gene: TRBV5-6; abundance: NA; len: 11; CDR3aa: CASSLGPDQYF; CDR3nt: TGTGCCAGCAGCTTGGGGCCGGACCAGTACTTC
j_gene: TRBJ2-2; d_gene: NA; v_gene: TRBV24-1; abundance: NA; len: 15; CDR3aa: CATSGLRGGAGELFF; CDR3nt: TGTGCCACCAGTGGCCTCAGGGGCGGGGCCGGGGAGCTGTTTTTT
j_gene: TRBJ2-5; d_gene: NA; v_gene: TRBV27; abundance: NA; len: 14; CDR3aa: CASSFLGLRETQYF; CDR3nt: TGTGCCAGCAGTTTTTTAGGGTTGAGAGAGACCCAGTACTTC
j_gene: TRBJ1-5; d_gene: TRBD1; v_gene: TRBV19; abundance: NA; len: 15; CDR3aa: CASSIQGGRNQPQHF; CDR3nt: TGTGCCAGTAGTATACAGGGGGGCCGCAATCAGCCCCAGCATTTT
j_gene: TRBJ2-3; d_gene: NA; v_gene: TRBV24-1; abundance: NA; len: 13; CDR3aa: CATSLAGTDTQYF; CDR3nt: TGTGCCACCTCCCTCGCAGGCACAGATACGCAGTATTTT
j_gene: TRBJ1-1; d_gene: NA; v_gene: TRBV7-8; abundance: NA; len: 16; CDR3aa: CASSLSQDGSRGEAFF; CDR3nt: TGTGCCAGCAGCTTATCACAGGATGGAAGCCGAGGTGAAGCTTTCTTT
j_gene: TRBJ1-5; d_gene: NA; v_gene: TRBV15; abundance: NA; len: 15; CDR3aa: CATSRDRVLNQPQHF; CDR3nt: TGTGCCACCAGCAGAGACAGGGTTCTCAATCAGCCCCAGCATTTT
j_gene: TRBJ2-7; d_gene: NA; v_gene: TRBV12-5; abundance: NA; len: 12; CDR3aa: CASAGNSYEQYF; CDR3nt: TGTGCTAGTGCAGGGAACTCCTACGAGCAGTACTTC
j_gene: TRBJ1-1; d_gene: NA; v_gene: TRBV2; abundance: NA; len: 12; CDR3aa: CASRGDGREAFF; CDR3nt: TGTGCCAGCAGAGGGGACGGGAGAGAAGCTTTCTTT
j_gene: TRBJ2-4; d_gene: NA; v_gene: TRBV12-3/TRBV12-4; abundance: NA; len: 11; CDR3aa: CASSLGGIQYF; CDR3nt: TGTGCCAGCAGTTTAGGGGGCATTCAGTACTTC
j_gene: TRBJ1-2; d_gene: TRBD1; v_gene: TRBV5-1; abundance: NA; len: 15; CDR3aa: CASSLDAGGGYGYTF; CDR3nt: TGCGCCAGCAGCTTGGACGCAGGGGGCGGCTATGGCTACACCTTC
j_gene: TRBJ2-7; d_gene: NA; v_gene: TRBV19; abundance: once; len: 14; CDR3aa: CASSLGIYSTEQYF; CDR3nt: TGTGCCAGTAGTTTGGGAATCTACTCAACCGAGCAGTACTTC
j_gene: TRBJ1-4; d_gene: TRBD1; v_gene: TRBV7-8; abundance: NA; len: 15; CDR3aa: CASSEQGAGDEKLFF; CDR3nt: TGTGCCAGCAGCGAACAGGGGGCAGGGGATGAAAAACTGTTTTTT
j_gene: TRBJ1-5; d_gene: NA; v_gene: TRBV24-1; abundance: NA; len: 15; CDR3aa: CATSDGRISNQPQHF; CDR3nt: TGTGCCACCAGTGACGGACGGATTAGCAATCAGCCCCAGCATTTT
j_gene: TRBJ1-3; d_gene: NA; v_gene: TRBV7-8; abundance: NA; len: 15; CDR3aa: CASSLVPGSGNTIYF; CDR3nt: TGTGCCAGCAGCTTAGTGCCAGGCTCTGGAAACACCATATATTTT
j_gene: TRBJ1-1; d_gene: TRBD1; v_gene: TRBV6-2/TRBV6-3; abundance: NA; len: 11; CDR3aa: CASSQGTGGFF; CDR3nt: TGTGCCAGCAGCCAAGGGACAGGCGGTTTCTTT
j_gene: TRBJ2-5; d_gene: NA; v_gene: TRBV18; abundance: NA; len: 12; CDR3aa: CASSPGRETQYF; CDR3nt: TGTGCCAGCTCACCGGGGCGGGAGACCCAGTACTTC
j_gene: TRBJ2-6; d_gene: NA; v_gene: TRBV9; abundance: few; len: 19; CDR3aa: CASSVVDTASLGGANVLTF; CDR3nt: TGTGCCAGCAGCGTAGTTGATACAGCATCGTTAGGGGGGGCCAACGTCCTGACTTTC
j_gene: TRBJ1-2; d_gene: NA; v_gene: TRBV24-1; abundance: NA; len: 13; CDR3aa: CATSVRGGYGYTF; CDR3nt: TGTGCCACCAGTGTCAGGGGTGGGTATGGCTACACCTTC
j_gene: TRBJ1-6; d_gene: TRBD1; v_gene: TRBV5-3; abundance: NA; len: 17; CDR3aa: CARSPDTGVEGNSPLHF; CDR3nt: TGTGCCAGAAGCCCAGATACAGGGGTTGAAGGTAATTCACCCCTCCACTTT
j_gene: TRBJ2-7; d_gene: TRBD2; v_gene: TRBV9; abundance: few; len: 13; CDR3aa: CASSPQGAGQQYF; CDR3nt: TGTGCCAGCAGCCCTCAAGGAGCGGGACAGCAGTACTTC
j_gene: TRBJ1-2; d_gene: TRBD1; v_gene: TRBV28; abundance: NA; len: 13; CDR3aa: CASSVDRVSGYTF; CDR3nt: TGTGCCAGCAGTGTTGACAGGGTGAGCGGCTACACCTTC
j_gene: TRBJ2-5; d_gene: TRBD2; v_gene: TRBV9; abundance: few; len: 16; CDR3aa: CASSVGAGGTTETQYF; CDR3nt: TGTGCCAGCAGCGTAGGAGCGGGGGGGACGACAGAGACCCAGTACTTC
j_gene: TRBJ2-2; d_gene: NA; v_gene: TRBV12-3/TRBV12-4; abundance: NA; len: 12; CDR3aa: CASSFTRGELFF; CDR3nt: TGTGCCAGCAGTTTTACTAGGGGGGAGCTGTTTTTT
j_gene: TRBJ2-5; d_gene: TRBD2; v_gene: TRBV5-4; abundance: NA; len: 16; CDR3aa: CASSLGSSGGAETQYF; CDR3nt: TGTGCCAGCAGCTTGGGGTCCAGCGGGGGGGCAGAGACCCAGTACTTC
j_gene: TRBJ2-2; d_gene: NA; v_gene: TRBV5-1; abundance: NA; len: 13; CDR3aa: CASSPQGAGELFF; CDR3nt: TGCGCCAGCAGCCCGCAGGGTGCCGGGGAGCTGTTTTTT
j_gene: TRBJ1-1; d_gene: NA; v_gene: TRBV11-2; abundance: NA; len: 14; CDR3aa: CASSLVVRGTEAFF; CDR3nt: TGTGCCAGCAGCTTAGTCGTCCGAGGGACTGAAGCTTTCTTT
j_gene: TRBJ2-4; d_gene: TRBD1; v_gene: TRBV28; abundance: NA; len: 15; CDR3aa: CASSSSGTGKNIQYF; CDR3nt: TGTGCCAGCAGCTCCTCCGGGACAGGGAAAAACATTCAGTACTTC
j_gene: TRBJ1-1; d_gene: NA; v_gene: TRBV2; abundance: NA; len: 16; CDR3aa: CASRYREAAMNTEAFF; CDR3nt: TGTGCCAGCAGGTACAGGGAAGCGGCGATGAACACTGAAGCTTTCTTT
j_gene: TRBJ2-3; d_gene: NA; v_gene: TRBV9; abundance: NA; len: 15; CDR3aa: CASSVEVGFTDTQYF; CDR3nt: TGTGCCAGCAGCGTAGAGGTGGGGTTCACAGATACGCAGTATTTT
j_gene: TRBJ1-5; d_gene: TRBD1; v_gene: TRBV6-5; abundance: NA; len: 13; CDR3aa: CASRGTGGQPQHF; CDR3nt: TGTGCCAGCAGAGGGACAGGGGGGCAGCCCCAGCATTTT
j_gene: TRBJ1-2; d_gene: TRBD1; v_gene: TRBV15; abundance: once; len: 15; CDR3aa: CATSREQGANYGYTF; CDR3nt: TGTGCCACCAGCAGGGAACAGGGGGCGAACTATGGCTACACCTTC
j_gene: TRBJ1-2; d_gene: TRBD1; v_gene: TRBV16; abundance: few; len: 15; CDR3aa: CASSHRDRGNYGYTF; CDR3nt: TGTGCCAGCAGCCACCGGGACAGGGGTAACTATGGCTACACCTTC
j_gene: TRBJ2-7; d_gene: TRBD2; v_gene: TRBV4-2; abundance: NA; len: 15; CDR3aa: CASSHSGGTSYEQYF; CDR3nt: TGTGCCAGCAGCCACAGCGGGGGGACCTCCTACGAGCAGTACTTC
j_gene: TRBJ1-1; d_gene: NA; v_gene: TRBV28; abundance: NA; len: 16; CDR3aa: CASSFEWPQKNTEAFF; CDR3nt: TGTGCCAGCAGTTTTGAGTGGCCACAAAAGAACACTGAAGCTTTCTTT
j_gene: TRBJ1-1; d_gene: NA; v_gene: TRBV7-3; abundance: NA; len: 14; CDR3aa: CASSGRVMNTEAFF; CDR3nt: TGTGCCAGCTCAGGTCGTGTTATGAACACTGAAGCTTTCTTT
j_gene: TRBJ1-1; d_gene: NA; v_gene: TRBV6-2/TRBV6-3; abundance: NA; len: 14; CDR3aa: CASSYSSGGTEAFF; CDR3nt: TGTGCCAGCAGTTACTCGAGTGGGGGAACTGAAGCTTTCTTT
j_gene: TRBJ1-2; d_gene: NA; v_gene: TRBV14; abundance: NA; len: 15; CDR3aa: CASSQMTTRQDGYTF; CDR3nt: TGTGCCAGCAGCCAGATGACCACCAGACAGGACGGCTACACCTTC
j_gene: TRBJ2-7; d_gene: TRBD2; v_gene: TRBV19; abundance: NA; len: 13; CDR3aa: CASSVRGTYEQYF; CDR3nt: TGTGCCAGTAGTGTGCGGGGGACTTACGAGCAGTACTTC
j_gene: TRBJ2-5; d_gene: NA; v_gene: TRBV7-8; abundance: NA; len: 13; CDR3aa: CASSTGPAQAQYF; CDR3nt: TGTGCCAGCAGCACGGGACCGGCCCAGGCCCAGTACTTC
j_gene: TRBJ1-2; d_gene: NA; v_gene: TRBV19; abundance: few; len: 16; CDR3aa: CASSIDPAGLENGYTF; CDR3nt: TGTGCCAGTAGTATAGATCCGGCAGGGCTGGAGAATGGCTACACCTTC
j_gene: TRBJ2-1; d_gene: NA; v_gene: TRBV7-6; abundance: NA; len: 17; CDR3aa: CASSLGSVANSYNEQFF; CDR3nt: TGTGCCAGCAGCTTAGGATCCGTCGCAAATTCCTACAATGAGCAGTTCTTC
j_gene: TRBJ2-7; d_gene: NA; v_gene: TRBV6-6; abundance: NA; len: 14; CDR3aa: CASSPRLNSYEQYF; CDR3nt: TGTGCCAGCAGTCCCCGACTGAATTCCTACGAGCAGTACTTC
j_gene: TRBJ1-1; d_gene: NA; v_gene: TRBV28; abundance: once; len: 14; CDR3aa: CASTLVGLRTEAFF; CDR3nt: TGTGCCAGCACCCTCGTGGGGTTGCGCACTGAAGCTTTCTTT
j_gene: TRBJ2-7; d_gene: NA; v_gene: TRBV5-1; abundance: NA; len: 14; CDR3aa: CASSLSGSPYEQYF; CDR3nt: TGCGCCAGCAGCTTGTCGGGCAGTCCCTACGAGCAGTACTTC